Listed below are T cell receptor beta chains from one sample, sequenced in a study of cytomegalovirus exposure and HLA in healthy donors. Produced via immunoSEQ multiplex PCR; TCRdb's table is partial and in-frame only. The sample is made up of tens of thousands of clones, and the top ten hold around 7.9% of it. The sample was PBMCs. The receptors here all came from a male donor in good health and CMV-seronegative. Each CDR3 is given with its conserved first and last residue. Fields, in order: J gene, V gene, CDR3 protein.

>TRBJ2-4|TRBV29-1
CSVELPGDIQYF
>TRBJ2-3|TRBV7-2
CASTRDSDTQYF
>TRBJ1-1|TRBV18
CASSPGQQMNTEAFF
>TRBJ2-7|TRBV28
CASRQGYEQYF
>TRBJ2-5|TRBV13
CASSKRLAGRETQYF
>TRBJ1-5|TRBV2
CASSGGGQPQHF
>TRBJ2-5|TRBV5-6
CASSPTTSGRLEETQYF
>TRBJ2-3|TRBV4-2
CASSQELAASMGTQYF
>TRBJ1-5|TRBV2
CASIANRNQPQHF
>TRBJ2-7|TRBV19
CASPIVVFGTSGGLSYEQYF
>TRBJ1-1|TRBV4-1
CASSPGQGAFGDTEAFF
>TRBJ2-1|TRBV19
CASRTRTSGNNEQFF
>TRBJ2-7|TRBV2
CASSPQGLYEQYF
>TRBJ1-4|TRBV5-6
CASSPPGTGNEKLFF
>TRBJ2-5|TRBV2
CASTKGAGEETQYF
>TRBJ2-2|TRBV6-1
CASSEPTEAGGNTGELFF
>TRBJ1-4|TRBV7-6
CASSRQGPNEKLFF
>TRBJ2-7|TRBV7-9
CASSTTGTITYEQYF
>TRBJ1-6|TRBV23-1
CASSAGQGNSPLHF
>TRBJ1-2|TRBV29-1
CSAEDGWEAGYTF
>TRBJ2-1|TRBV7-2
CASSGGTGTYNEQFF
>TRBJ1-1|TRBV27
CASSLTGGLNTEAFF
>TRBJ2-2|TRBV6-6
CASRDSGKNTGELFF
>TRBJ2-1|TRBV7-3
CASSLGSGNVRNEQFF
>TRBJ2-7|TRBV5-1
CASSDRDRGDEQYF
>TRBJ2-3|TRBV18
CASSAGSTDTQYF
>TRBJ2-1|TRBV7-6
CASSLAAGSSYNEQFF
>TRBJ2-5|TRBV18
CASSTDSGRFGETQYF
>TRBJ2-7|TRBV19
CASSPGLAGTIYEQYF
>TRBJ1-1|TRBV5-4
CASSLGGQGRTEAFF
>TRBJ2-7|TRBV18
CASSQDKVREQYF
>TRBJ2-1|TRBV11-2
CASSWVAGGPGNEQFF
>TRBJ2-1|TRBV4-1
CASSQGLAGGYNEQFF
>TRBJ2-7|TRBV7-9
CASSATGGGDYEQYF
>TRBJ2-1|TRBV28
CASRPPGTSGFSSDNEQFF
>TRBJ2-7|TRBV27
CASSSLAGLYEQYF
>TRBJ2-2|TRBV6-4
CASSDRREGRAGELFF
>TRBJ2-5|TRBV5-1
CASRPSGRETQYF
>TRBJ1-2|TRBV5-1
CASSSGQDDGYTF
>TRBJ1-2|TRBV27
CASSLTGRRETLHGYTF
>TRBJ2-2|TRBV30
CAWRGGINTGELFF
>TRBJ1-2|TRBV6-1
CASSEWESGGQGRVFYGYTF
>TRBJ1-1|TRBV15
CATSRDYGNTEAFF
>TRBJ2-5|TRBV6-1
CASSSEVAGRKTQYF
>TRBJ2-3|TRBV2
CAGSWGGKDTQYF
>TRBJ2-2|TRBV2
CASGDRRTGELFF
>TRBJ1-1|TRBV7-2
CASSSQGGFVRDTEAFF